The 14 T cell receptor beta chains in this list originate from one sample, sequenced in a study of read filtering for tumor transcriptome and immune sequencing. Molecular barcoded adaptors covering alpha/delta and beta/gamma chains were used on roughly 400 ng RNA. TCRdb processed the reads anew with MiXCR; each CDR3 protein has one entry. The sample includes over 45,000 distinct CDR3 sequences, under 25% of them seen just once. Sequencing was done on a sample of a population of CD138-negative cells sorted from bone marrow. These TCRs come from a donor at least 40 years old with multiple myeloma.

About this clonotype itself: A read error is possible here, since a much larger clone lies one base away. The rearrangement uses TRBV11-2 and TRBJ2-7; D gene unclear. The CDR3 is made up of 14 amino acids. Germline CDR1 reads SGHAT; CDR2 reads FQNNGV. The CDR3 coding sequence is TGTGCCAGCAGCCCCCCCGCTAGGGAATACGGGCAGTACTTC. As protein: CASSPPAREYGQYF.

This clonotype was detected ten times or more. The chain employs TRBV28 and TRBJ2-7; TRBD1 agrees at 9 bases. Germline CDR1 is MDHEN and CDR2 is SYDVKM. The trim removed 10 bases at V and 4 bases at J, leaving 5 bases unmatched. The CDR3 covers 12 residues. CDR3 in amino acids: CAIGQGPYEQYF. The DNA of the CDR3 is TGTGCCATCGGACAGGGGCCGTACGAGCAGTACTTC.

This clonotype was counted many times. The gene calls are TRBV9 and TRBJ2-7; a weak D match, TRBD2 (6 bases). Germline V gene sequence: CDR1 SGDLS, CDR2 YYNGEE. V was trimmed by 0 bases and J by 2 bases, leaving 9 bases between them. The CDR3 totals 14 residues. The CDR3 is CASSVAAGTYEQYF. DNA for the CDR3: TGTGCCAGCAGCGTAGCCGCGGGAACCTACGAGCAGTACTTC.

This clonotype was detected ten times or more. This chain joins TRBV2 and TRBJ1-5; D remains ambiguous. The V gene lost 6 bases and the J gene lost 5 bases, with 11 bases spanning the gap. This CDR3 is built from 13 residues. Germline-derived CDR1 and CDR2 are SNHLY and FYNNEI. The CDR3 DNA sequence: TGTGCCAGCAGCTTCCGACCCGATCAGCCCCAGCATTTT. Amino acid sequence: CASSFRPDQPQHF.

This clonotype appeared a few times. The chain employs TRBV29-1 and TRBJ1-1; 7 bases line up with TRBD1. Germline V lookup: CDR1 SQVTM, CDR2 ANQGSEA. The CDR3 is 16 amino acids. J lost 0 bases, V lost 3 bases, and 10 bases had no gene match. The DNA for the CDR3 is TGCAGCGTTGATGGGAAGGACAGGCTCATGAACACTGAAGCTTTCTTT. It encodes CSVDGKDRLMNTEAFF.

This clonotype was picked up many times. The chain recombines TRBV5-5 with TRBJ2-2; perhaps TRBD1 as D (6 bases). The germline V and J ends were trimmed by 5 bases and 1 base, with 9 bases remaining between them. Per germline, CDR1 SGHKS and CDR2 YYEKEE (reference sequence). The CDR3 is 14 amino acids. This chain's CDR3 is CASRVGQNTGELFF. The CDR3 DNA is TGTGCCAGCAGGGTGGGACAGAACACCGGGGAGCTGTTTTTT.

This clonotype was observed many times. The gene calls are TRBV3-1 and TRBJ2-3, with D hard to call. Germline V CDR1 and CDR2: LGHDT, YNNKEL (reference sequence). The CDR3 is made up of 13 amino acids. V lost 0 bases, J lost 6 bases, and 7 bases lay in between. The CDR3 DNA is TGTGCCAGCAGCCAAGAATCGGTGGATACGCAGTATTTT. This codes for CASSQESVDTQYF.

Note on this clonotype: With a much larger clone just one base away, this may be a read error. CDR3 amino acids: CASSLSWDRNTGELFF. As DNA, the CDR3 is TGTGCCAGCAGCTTGTCCTGGGACCGAAACACCGGGGAGCTGTTTTTT. The V and J genes are TRBV5-5 and TRBJ2-2; D is perhaps TRBD1 or TRBD2 (5 bases each). The germline V gene has CDR1 SGHKS and CDR2 YYEKEE (reference sequence). V was trimmed by 1 base and J by 2 bases, leaving 12 bases between them. The CDR3 covers 16 residues.

This clonotype was detected ten times or more. This chain uses TRBV11-2 with TRBJ2-5; 8 bases map to TRBD1. The ends lost 0 bases at V and 4 bases at J; junction bases unmatched: 1. The CDR3 has 14 residues. Per the germline V gene, CDR1 is SGHAT and CDR2 is FQNNGV. The CDR3 coding sequence is TGTGCCAGCAGCTTAGACAGGGGGCGAGAGACCCAGTACTTC. It codes for CASSLDRGRETQYF.

CDR3 amino acids: CASNSQGSQPQHF. The DNA for the CDR3 is TGTGCCAGCAACAGTCAGGGGAGTCAGCCCCAGCATTTT. The V gene is TRBV6-2 or TRBV6-3, the J gene TRBJ1-5, with D possibly TRBD1 on 6 matching bases. V dropped 7 bases and J dropped 6 bases, with 13 bases sitting between them. Germline CDR1 MNHEY, CDR2 SVGEGT. The CDR3 length is 13 residues.

This clonotype was seen at least ten times. V is TRBV12-3 or TRBV12-4 and J is TRBJ2-6; D remains ambiguous. The CDR3 covers 15 residues. The V and J ends lost 8 bases and 1 base respectively, with 12 bases between them. CDR3 protein: CASHRGRSGANVLTF. The CDR3, as DNA: TGTGCCAGCCATCGAGGCCGGTCTGGGGCCAACGTCCTGACTTTC.

The DNA for the CDR3 is TGTGCCAGTAATCCGGACAGTAATCAGCCCCAGCATTTT. As protein: CASNPDSNQPQHF. This chain joins TRBV19 and TRBJ1-5; D might be TRBD1 (6 bases). Trimming took off 7 bases at V and 4 bases at J, with 11 bases between the two ends. Germline CDR1 and CDR2: LNHDA and SQIVND (reference sequence). CDR3 size: 13 residues.

This clonotype was counted many times. The V gene is TRBV11-2, the J gene TRBJ2-1; no firm D call. The V end lost 5 bases, the J end lost 4 bases, and 6 bases lay between the germline ends. Per the germline V gene, CDR1 is SGHAT and CDR2 is FQNNGV. There are 12 residues in the CDR3. The CDR3 sequence: CASSLTYNEQFF. DNA for the CDR3: TGTGCCAGCAGCCTGACATACAATGAGCAGTTCTTC. Complete variable domain (other parts from reference TRBV11-2 and TRBJ2-1): EAGVAQSPRYKIIEKRQSVAFWCNPISGHATLYWYQQILGQGPKLLIQFQNNGVVDDSQLPKDRFSAERLKGVDSTLKIQPAKLEDSAVYLCASSLTYNEQFFGPGTRLTVL.

There are many counts of this clonotype. The chain uses TRBV5-1 and TRBJ2-1; tentatively, D is TRBD2 (6 bases). The CDR3 has 16 amino acids. Germline CDR1 and CDR2: SGHRS and YFSETQ. V dropped 0 bases and J dropped 0 bases, with 10 bases sitting between them. In DNA form, the CDR3 reads TGCGCCAGCAGCTTGGTGGCGGGGAGCTCCTACAATGAGCAGTTCTTC. This sequence encodes CASSLVAGSSYNEQFF.